This T cell receptor (beta chain) was identified during a study of cytomegalovirus exposure and HLA in healthy donors. Study conclusions and caveats: A few of the chains that were CMV-associated were confirmed in vitro to be specific for CMV antigens.

About this clone: Its matching antigen is unknown.

PCR used 60 Vbeta primers and 13 Jbeta primers. Only in-frame clones appear in the TCRdb table, and some are missing; sequencing was by immunoSEQ multiplex PCR. The data hold over 110,000 clones, with around 77% observed a single time. Trimming took 0 bases from V and 7 from J; bases not matched to a gene: 2. The CDR3 runs to 14 residues. Germline V gives CDR1 LNHNV, CDR2 YYDKDF (reference sequence). The TCR was taken from a man aged 18 to 35 in good health and CMV-seronegative. The sequencing sample was made of PBMCs. This chain connects TRBV15 to TRBJ2-2; 7 bases agree with TRBD2. In DNA, the CDR3 is TGTGCCACCAGCAGAGACAGGGAGGGCGGGGAGCTGTTTTTT. Translation: CATSRDREGGELFF. Looking up the rest from reference TRBV15 and TRBJ2-2 gives the full variable domain: DAMVIQNPRYQVTQFGKPVTLSCSQTLNHNVMYWYQQKSSQAPKLLFHYYDKDFNNEADTPDNFQSRRPNTSFCFLDIRSPGLGDTAMYLCATSRDREGGELFFGEGSRLTVL.